These 29 T cell receptor beta chains originate from one sample sequenced in a study of cytomegalovirus exposure and HLA in healthy donors. Amplification used 60 Vbeta primers and 13 Jbeta primers. Measured with immunoSEQ multiplex PCR; TCRdb has only the in-frame clones, and not every one. The sample holds roughly 120,000 clones; about 79% are singletons and the top ten take 2% to 3%. The sequenced sample consisted of PBMCs. The receptors here all came from a woman under 30 in good health and CMV-seronegative.

This rearrangement joins TRBV2 to TRBJ2-3; a weak D match, TRBD2 (6 bases). This CDR3 comprises 15 residues. The germline CDR1 and CDR2 sequences are SNHLY and FYNNEI. V lost 8 bases and J 5 bases, leaving 20 bases between the germline ends. CDR3 DNA sequence: TGTGCCAGCGGCCCCTGGCGGGGTGTGGGAGATACGCAGTATTTT. It is translated as CASGPWRGVGDTQYF.

The chain carries TRBV11-3 and TRBJ1-3, with TRBD1 identical over 8 bases. The CDR3 consists of 15 residues. Losses at the gene ends were 5 bases for V and 3 bases for J; bases not matched to a gene: 6. The germline V gene has CDR1 SGHNT and CDR2 YENEEA. The CDR3 region is CASSEDRAGGNTIYF. The CDR3 bases are TGTGCCAGCAGCGAGGACAGGGCCGGTGGAAACACCATATATTTT.

This chain uses TRBV6-5 with TRBJ1-1; the D gene is possibly TRBD1 (6 bases). The CDR3 sequence is 13 residues long. Trimming took 6 bases from V and 6 from J, leaving 14 bases between them. The germline V gene has CDR1 MNHEY and CDR2 SVGAGI. In DNA, the CDR3 is TGTGCCAGCAGATCTACAGGGATGGCTGAAGCTTTCTTT. Protein: CASRSTGMAEAFF.

The rearrangement joins TRBV5-8 to TRBJ1-2; D uncertain. This CDR3 has 15 residues. Germline CDR1 is SGHTS and CDR2 is YDEGEE. The V and J ends lost 8 bases and 4 bases respectively, with 21 bases between them. The CDR3 nucleotides are TGTGCCAGTACCAGCTCCCAGACGGGAGTCTATGGCTACACCTTC. This encodes CASTSSQTGVYGYTF.

The CDR3 DNA is TGTGCCAGTAAAATTGGCACCTACAATGAGCAGTTCTTC. Its translation: CASKIGTYNEQFF. This chain connects TRBV19 to TRBJ2-1, with unresolved D. Germline CDR1 LNHDA, CDR2 SQIVND (reference sequence). This CDR3 has 13 amino acids. V gave up 7 bases and J gave up 2 bases, with 9 bases separating them.

This clone is medium-sized in the sample. The CDR3 DNA reads TGTGCCAGTAGTATTAACATCAGGGGTGGTCAGCCCCAGCATTTT. The encoded protein is CASSINIRGGQPQHF. V usage is TRBV19 and J usage is TRBJ1-5; maybe TRBD1 (6 bases). The CDR3 is 15 amino acids. V lost 3 bases to trimming and J lost 6 bases, with 15 bases between them. Per the germline V gene, CDR1 is LNHDA and CDR2 is SQIVND (reference sequence).

The chain employs TRBV5-1 and TRBJ2-5; 8 nucleotides align to TRBD1. This CDR3 spans 14 amino acids. With 4 bases clipped from V and 5 bases from J, the junction kept 7 bases outside the gene matches. Germline V CDR1 and CDR2: SGHRS, YFSETQ. The CDR3 bases are TGCGCCAGCAGCACCACAGGGGGGCTGGAGACCCAGTACTTC. Its protein is CASSTTGGLETQYF.

The V gene is TRBV19, the J gene TRBJ2-7, with D uncertain. V was trimmed by 4 bases and J by 0 bases, leaving 13 bases between them. The CDR3 totals 15 residues. Per the germline V gene, CDR1 is LNHDA and CDR2 is SQIVND (reference sequence). CDR3 region: CASSNDAGLSYEQYF. The CDR3 coding sequence is TGTGCCAGTAGTAACGATGCAGGCCTCTCCTACGAGCAGTACTTC.

There are many counts of this clone. The chain links TRBV4-2 to TRBJ2-2, with 7 bases matching TRBD2. The CDR3 loop spans 15 amino acids. Germline V CDR1 and CDR2: LGHNA, YNFKEQ. V lost 0 bases and J lost 6; bases outside the gene matches: 4. CDR3 in amino acids: CASSQETSEAGELFF. CDR3 in DNA: TGTGCCAGCAGCCAAGAAACTAGCGAGGCCGGGGAGCTGTTTTTT.

This clone has a handful of counts. V usage is TRBV19 and J usage is TRBJ1-5; D remains unclear. Trimming shortened V by 6 bases and J by 8 bases, and 11 bases separated the two germline ends. This CDR3 has 12 amino acids. Germline V gene data show CDR1 as LNHDA and CDR2 as SQIVND (reference sequence). The CDR3 coding sequence is TGTGCCAGTAGCCAGCGACCGGAGCCCCAGCATTTT. Translating it yields CASSQRPEPQHF.

This chain connects TRBV6-1 to TRBJ1-1; no clear D. Germline V CDR1 and CDR2: MNHNS, SASEGT. The CDR3 runs 15 residues. Trimming cost V 9 bases and J 3 bases, with 20 bases left between them. The CDR3 nucleotides read TGTGCCAGTGGAAAGCGCGGGTCCCTGGACACTGAAGCTTTCTTT. Translated: CASGKRGSLDTEAFF.

V is TRBV18 and J is TRBJ1-1; D is ambiguous. The germline V gene has CDR1 KGHSH and CDR2 LQKENI. V was clipped by 5 bases and J by 3 bases, with 16 bases between them. The CDR3 runs to 15 residues. The CDR3 coding sequence is TGTGCCAGCTCAACTAGGACGGAAAGAGACACTGAAGCTTTCTTT. Translated: CASSTRTERDTEAFF.

Only one count was recorded for this clone. The chain combines TRBV7-9 with TRBJ1-1; TRBD1 might be the D (5 bases). The CDR3 is 14 amino acids. CDR1 is SEHNR and CDR2 is FQNEAQ in the germline V gene (reference sequence). The V end lost 0 bases, the J end lost 2 bases, and 7 bases lay between the germline ends. The CDR3 protein is CASSLATVNTEAFF. CDR3 coding DNA: TGTGCCAGCAGCTTAGCGACAGTTAACACTGAAGCTTTCTTT.

The chain couples TRBV28 to TRBJ2-3; perhaps TRBD1 as D (5 bases). This CDR3 has 15 amino acids. Germline V CDR1 and CDR2: MDHEN, SYDVKM. V was trimmed by 5 bases and J by 2 bases, leaving 14 bases between them. CDR3: CASSKVTDFTDTQYF. The CDR3, as DNA: TGTGCCAGCAGTAAAGTGACAGACTTCACAGATACGCAGTATTTT.

The rearrangement joins TRBV14 to TRBJ2-3; 9 nucleotides line up with TRBD2. The CDR3 runs 15 residues. In germline, CDR1 is SGHDN, CDR2 FVKESK. V shed 2 bases, J shed 5 bases, and the junction held 5 bases outside the gene matches. Here the CDR3 reads CASSQRREGQDTQYF. The CDR3 bases are TGTGCCAGCAGCCAAAGGCGGGAGGGCCAAGATACGCAGTATTTT.

The chain joins TRBV5-1 to TRBJ2-1; D is perhaps TRBD1 (5 bases). Trimming cost V 4 bases and J 7 bases, with 15 bases left between them. This CDR3 comprises 14 residues. CDR1 and CDR2 from the germline V gene are SGHRS and YFSETQ. Here the CDR3 DNA reads TGCGCCAGCAGCCAGGGTACTTCCGATAATGAGCAGTTCTTC. Translating it yields CASSQGTSDNEQFF. Variable domain in full (rest from reference TRBV5-1 and TRBJ2-1): KAGVTQTPRYLIKTRGQQVTLSCSPISGHRSVSWYQQTPGQGLQFLFEYFSETQRNKGNFPGRFSGRQFSNSRSEMNVSTLELGDSALYLCASSQGTSDNEQFFGPGTRLTVL.

The V gene is TRBV6-5, the J gene TRBJ2-1; 14 positions match TRBD2. The ends lost 8 bases at V and 7 bases at J; junction bases unmatched: 4. Germline values: CDR1 MNHEY, CDR2 SVGAGI. This CDR3 contains 14 residues. CDR3 amino acids: CASGTSGSRNEQFF. The CDR3 DNA sequence: TGTGCCAGCGGGACTAGCGGGAGTAGGAATGAGCAGTTCTTC.

This chain links TRBV19 with TRBJ1-2; D is undetermined. Germline-derived CDR1 and CDR2 are LNHDA and SQIVND (reference sequence). V dropped 1 base and J dropped 6 bases, with 9 bases sitting between them. The CDR3 covers 13 residues. The CDR3 DNA reads as TGTGCCAGTAGTATAGGAACAATCGATGGCTACACCTTC. This encodes CASSIGTIDGYTF.

This clone was seen more than once but under ten times. The chain recombines TRBV25-1 with TRBJ1-2, with a tentative D call TRBD1 (6 bases). Germline-derived CDR1 and CDR2 are MGHDK and SYGVNS. The ends were cut back, 4 bases at V and 4 bases at J, with 10 bases in the middle. The CDR3 runs 13 residues. CDR3 DNA: TGTGCCAGCAGTGGGACAGCTCCCTATGGCTACACCTTC. As protein: CASSGTAPYGYTF.

J is TRBJ2-7 and V is TRBV6-5; TRBD2 matches at 14 bases. V lost 4 bases and J lost 0; bases outside the gene matches: 2. The CDR3 loop spans 16 amino acids. Germline values: CDR1 MNHEY, CDR2 SVGAGI. The CDR3 sequence is CASSWGTSGSSYEQYF. The CDR3, as DNA: TGTGCCAGCAGTTGGGGGACTAGCGGGAGCTCCTACGAGCAGTACTTC.

The chain carries TRBV4-1 and TRBJ1-1; D is ambiguous. Trimming shortened V by 1 base and J by 10 bases, and 13 bases separated the two germline ends. This CDR3 comprises 13 residues. CDR1 MGHRA and CDR2 YSYEKL come from the germline V gene. This CDR3 reads CASSQGNGVGAFF. The CDR3 nucleotides are TGCGCCAGCAGCCAAGGAAACGGGGTAGGAGCTTTCTTT.

This chain connects TRBV18 to TRBJ2-3; 11 bases match TRBD1. CDR1 is KGHSH, CDR2 LQKENI, per germline. The V gene end was trimmed by 6 bases and the J gene end by 5 bases; junction bases not matched to a gene: 7. CDR3 size: 15 residues. Here the CDR3 reads CASSARDRGEDTQYF. The DNA of the CDR3 is TGTGCCAGCTCTGCCCGGGACAGGGGGGAAGATACGCAGTATTTT.

The chain joins TRBV5-6 to TRBJ1-2, with D perhaps matching TRBD1 (6 bases). This CDR3 is built from 14 residues. Per germline, CDR1 SGHDT and CDR2 YYEEEE. The V and J ends lost 3 bases and 6 bases respectively, with 15 bases between them. CDR3 in amino acids: CASSWADRFNGYTF. CDR3 DNA: TGTGCCAGCAGCTGGGCCGACAGGTTTAATGGCTACACCTTC.

The CDR3 nucleotides read TGCGCCAGCAGGGGACTAGCGGGGACCTACAATGAGCAGTTCTTC. Translating gives CASRGLAGTYNEQFF. V gene TRBV10-2 combines with J gene TRBJ2-1; 13 nucleotides align to TRBD2. CDR1 WSHSY and CDR2 SAAADI come from the germline V gene. The trim removed 6 bases at V and 2 bases at J, leaving 1 base unmatched. The CDR3 has 15 residues.

This rearrangement joins TRBV2 to TRBJ2-5, with D possibly being TRBD1 (5 bases). Germline V lookup: CDR1 SNHLY, CDR2 FYNNEI. This CDR3 comprises 12 residues. The germline V and J ends were trimmed by 6 bases and 0 bases, with 5 bases remaining between them. CDR3 sequence (DNA): TGTGCCAGCAGAGGGGACCAAGAGACCCAGTACTTC. As protein: CASRGDQETQYF. Full variable domain (outside the CDR3, taken from reference TRBV2 and TRBJ2-5): EPEVTQTPSHQVTQMGQEVILRCVPISNHLYFYWYRQILGQKVEFLVSFYNNEISEKSEIFDDQFSVERPDGSNFTLKIRSTKLEDSAMYFCASRGDQETQYFGPGTRLLVL.

This clone was observed a handful of times. This rearrangement joins TRBV6-5 to TRBJ2-7, with D maybe TRBD2 (6 bases). V dropped 6 bases and J dropped 0 bases, with 15 bases sitting between them. This CDR3 has 15 residues. CDR1 and CDR2 from the germline V gene are MNHEY and SVGAGI. The DNA for the CDR3 is TGTGCCAGCAGGCCCGGGACTGGCGGCTCCTACGAGCAGTACTTC. This encodes CASRPGTGGSYEQYF.

This chain uses TRBV29-1 with TRBJ1-1; 8 bases are shared with TRBD1. The germline V gene encodes CDR1 SQVTM and CDR2 ANQGSEA. The CDR3 totals 12 residues. V lost 5 bases, J lost 3 bases, and 2 bases stayed unmatched. The CDR3 DNA follows: TGCAGCGTTTACAGGGGGTACACTGAAGCTTTCTTT. Translation: CSVYRGYTEAFF.

The chain couples TRBV21-1 to TRBJ2-7; the DNA was not compared with TRBD2, the D call given in the table. TRBV21-1 is tagged as a pseudogene. The CDR3 has 14 residues. CDR3 region: CASSKAPTRKEQYV. Written as DNA, the CDR3 is TGTGCCAGCAGCAAAGCTCCGACTAGGAAGGAGCAGTACGTC.

This chain joins TRBV29-1 and TRBJ1-1; TRBD1 aligns across 7 bases. Germline lookup yields CDR1 SQVTM and CDR2 ANQGSEA. CDR3 length: 14 amino acids. V shed 5 bases and J 0 bases; nucleotides not matched to a gene: 6. The CDR3 nucleotides are TGCAGCGTTCTTTCCGGGACAGTGAACACTGAAGCTTTCTTT. Protein sequence: CSVLSGTVNTEAFF.